The 15 T cell receptor beta chains below come from one sample, sequenced in a study of neurological immune-mediated disorders. Time point meaning: technical triplicate 3. TCRdb reprocessed the 5' RACE reads via MiXCR and lists one record per CDR3 protein. This table holds 25,000 to 35,000 distinct CDR3 sequences, about 15% found once. Sample: CD4+ T cells from blood. The source of these receptors is a female donor with HTLV-1-associated myelopathy (HAM/TSP).

At least ten counts were recorded for this clonotype. The V gene is TRBV7-2, the J gene TRBJ2-1, with 7 bases fitting TRBD1. V lost 6 bases and J lost 3; bases outside the gene matches: 8. CDR1 SGHTA and CDR2 FQGNSA come from the germline V gene. The CDR3 spans 15 residues. CDR3 nucleotides: TGTGCCAGCAGTCCACCGGGACAGATCTACAATGAGCAGTTCTTC. Translating gives CASSPPGQIYNEQFF.

Comment on this clonotype: This clone may be a read error of a much larger clone one base away. This rearrangement joins TRBV6-2 or TRBV6-3 to TRBJ1-6, with TRBD1 matching 9 bases. Germline V gene data show CDR1 as MNHEY and CDR2 as SVGEGT. The CDR3 runs 16 residues. DNA of the CDR3: TGTGCCAGCAGTTACCGCCGGGACAGGGTGAATTCACCCCTCCAATTT. This encodes CASSYRRDRVNSPLQF.

This chain joins TRBV18 and TRBJ2-7; TRBD1 might be the D (6 bases). Germline assignment: CDR1 KGHSH and CDR2 LQKENI. CDR3 length: 15 residues. The germline V and J ends were trimmed by 3 bases and 3 bases, with 15 bases remaining between them. CDR3 nucleotide sequence: TGTGCCAGCTCACCGGCCGGGACACCGGGCTACGAGCAGTACTTC. Its translation is CASSPAGTPGYEQYF.

This clonotype was seen many times. The genes are TRBV7-2 and TRBJ2-7; D remains unclear. This CDR3 is 14 amino acids long. Germline assignment: CDR1 SGHTA and CDR2 FQGNSA. V lost 2 bases and J 2 bases, leaving 10 bases between the germline ends. The CDR3 loop reads CASSLIQGPYEQYF. CDR3 nucleotides: TGTGCCAGCAGCTTAATACAAGGTCCCTACGAGCAGTACTTC. Using reference TRBV7-2 and TRBJ2-7 for the parts outside the CDR3, the full variable domain is GAGVSQSPSNKVTEKGKDVELRCDPISGHTALYWYRQSLGQGLEFLIYFQGNSAPDKSGLPSDRFSAERTGGSVSTLTIQRTQQEDSAVYLCASSLIQGPYEQYFGPGTRLTVT.

The rearrangement joins TRBV7-3 to TRBJ2-1, with TRBD2 matching 14 bases. CDR3 length: 15 residues. Trimming removed 5 bases from V and 14 bases from J; junction bases left unmatched: 11. Germline CDR1 is SGHTA and CDR2 is FQGTGA. The CDR3 bases are TGTGCCAGCAGCATTGGGACTAGCGGGGGATCCAAAAAGTTCTTC. Translated, it gives CASSIGTSGGSKKFF.

This clonotype occurred many times. The chain recombines TRBV11-2 with TRBJ2-7; D remains ambiguous. The CDR3 spans 13 residues. Germline V lookup: CDR1 SGHAT, CDR2 FQNNGV. Trimming shortened V by 0 bases and J by 1 base, and 4 bases separated the two germline ends. CDR3: CASSLDRSYEQYF. The CDR3 nucleotides are TGTGCCAGCAGCTTAGACAGGTCCTACGAGCAGTACTTC.

This clonotype was detected only a few times. The V gene is TRBV11-2, the J gene TRBJ2-1; D is possibly TRBD1 (6 bases). CDR1 is SGHAT and CDR2 is FQNNGV in the germline V gene. V dropped 4 bases and J dropped 5 bases, with 12 bases sitting between them. The CDR3 has 14 residues. The CDR3 loop is CASSWGPLDNEQFF. CDR3 bases: TGTGCCAGCAGCTGGGGGCCTCTCGACAATGAGCAGTTCTTC.

The genes are TRBV19 and TRBJ2-7; D is undetermined. CDR1 LNHDA and CDR2 SQIVND come from the germline V gene (reference sequence). CDR3 size: 11 residues. V shed 5 bases and J shed 4 bases, with 6 bases lying between them. The CDR3 is CASSHRYEQYF. The DNA for the CDR3 is TGTGCCAGTAGTCACCGATACGAGCAGTACTTC.

This clonotype has more than one count but fewer than ten. CDR3 in amino acids: CASSLDSGRDEQYF. The CDR3 nucleotides read TGCGCCAGCAGCTTGGACAGTGGGCGGGACGAGCAGTACTTC. The rearrangement uses TRBV5-1 and TRBJ2-7; TRBD2 might be the D (5 bases). Trimming took 0 bases from V and 5 from J, leaving 12 bases between them. The CDR3 is 14 amino acids. Germline V CDR1 and CDR2: SGHRS, YFSETQ.

Ten or more counts support this clonotype. This chain joins TRBV20-1 and TRBJ2-1; the match to TRBD2 covers 12 bases. The CDR3 is 16 amino acids. CDR1 and CDR2 from the germline V gene are DFQATT and SNEGSKA (reference sequence). V dropped 6 bases and J dropped 5; count of bases not matched to a gene: 11. CDR3: CSASLAGGPADNEQFF. The CDR3, as DNA: TGCAGTGCCTCGCTAGCGGGAGGGCCGGCGGACAATGAGCAGTTCTTC.

For this clonotype: The conserved phenylalanine or tryptophan normally closing the CDR3 is absent here, so this likely arose from a read error. The CDR3 DNA reads TGTGCCAGCAGCAGGGGGCTTACCAGGGAGCTGTTTTAT. Translation: CASSRGLTRELFY. The V call is TRBV6-4, the J call TRBJ2-2, with 8 bases aligning to TRBD1. Trimming took 6 bases from V and 9 from J; bases not matched to a gene: 6. The germline CDR1 and CDR2 sequences are MRHNA and SNTAGT. The CDR3 is 13 residues long.

This rearrangement joins TRBV5-1 to TRBJ2-7; weak D call: TRBD1 (5 bases). The CDR3 consists of 12 residues. CDR1 is SGHRS and CDR2 is YFSETQ in the germline V gene. The ends were cut back, 5 bases at V and 2 bases at J, with 8 bases in the middle. In nucleotides, the CDR3 is TGCGCCAGCAGAGACAGTCCCTACGAGCAGTACTTC. Amino acid sequence: CASRDSPYEQYF.

This clonotype was seen many times. The chain employs TRBV20-1 and TRBJ2-1, with TRBD2 as a possible D gene (6 bases). Germline CDR1 and CDR2: DFQATT and SNEGSKA (reference sequence). The CDR3 totals 16 residues. Trimming shortened V by 0 bases and J by 7 bases, and 19 bases separated the two germline ends. In DNA, the CDR3 is TGCAGTGCTAGAGACCCGGGACTGGCGTTAAGGAATGAGCAGTTCTTC. It encodes CSARDPGLALRNEQFF.

V and J are TRBV7-9 and TRBJ1-4, with TRBD1 identical over 8 bases. This CDR3 contains 14 residues. The trim removed 8 bases at V and 8 bases at J, leaving 10 bases unmatched. Germline V gene lookup returns CDR1 SEHNR and CDR2 FQNEAQ (reference sequence). CDR3 coding DNA: TGTGCCAGCGGCGGACAGGGCCAGACAGAAAAACTGTTTTTT. Its translation is CASGGQGQTEKLFF.

In this sample, this clonotype turned up many times. The rearrangement links TRBV20-1 to TRBJ2-3; tentative D call: TRBD2 (6 bases). V lost 0 bases and J 2 bases, leaving 12 bases between the germline ends. The CDR3 is 15 amino acids. The germline CDR1 and CDR2 sequences are DFQATT and SNEGSKA (reference sequence). The CDR3 bases are TGCAGTGCTAGAGATTGGGGCGGGGTCACAGATACGCAGTATTTT. Its protein product is CSARDWGGVTDTQYF.